Given below is one T cell receptor beta chain in context. From germline, CDR1 is SGHNT and CDR2 YENEEA. Trimming cost V 4 bases and J 12 bases, with 16 bases left between them. There are 13 residues in the CDR3. The record originates from a study of OX40 agonist ivuxolimab in advanced cancers. The repertoire was sequenced with immunoSEQ multiplex PCR; TCRdb's copy has only in-frame clones and lacks some. This sample has tens of thousands of clones, with around 77% found just once. This TCR was sampled from an adult with an advanced solid tumor such as melanoma, head and neck, liver or kidney cancer. This chain joins TRBV11-3 and TRBJ2-1; D possibly uses TRBD1 or TRBD2 (5 bases each). Source: CD4+ or CD8+ T cells sorted from blood, taken in a trial of the OX40 agonist ivuxolimab. Here the CDR3 reads CASSSRGADRQFF. The CDR3 region has the DNA TGTGCCAGCAGCTCCCGAGGGGCGGATCGGCAGTTCTTC.